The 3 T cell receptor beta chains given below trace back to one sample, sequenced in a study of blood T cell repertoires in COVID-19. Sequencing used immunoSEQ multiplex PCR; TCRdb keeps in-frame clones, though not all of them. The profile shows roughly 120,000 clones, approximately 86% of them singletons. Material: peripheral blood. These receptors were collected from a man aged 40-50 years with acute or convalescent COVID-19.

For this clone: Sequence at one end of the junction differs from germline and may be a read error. The CDR3 protein is CASNLPGQGSSPLHF. For the CDR3, the DNA is TGTGCCAGCAACTTACCGGGACAGGGAAGTTCACCCCTCCACTTT. The rearrangement uses TRBV11-2 and TRBJ1-6, with 9 bases that match TRBD1. The CDR3 totals 15 residues. CDR1 SGHAT and CDR2 FQNNGV come from the germline V gene.

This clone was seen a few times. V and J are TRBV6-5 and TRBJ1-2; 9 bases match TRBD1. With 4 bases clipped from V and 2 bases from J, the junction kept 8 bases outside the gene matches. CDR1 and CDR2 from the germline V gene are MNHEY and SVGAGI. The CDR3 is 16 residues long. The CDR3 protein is CASSSLPGQGNYGYTF. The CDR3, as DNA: TGTGCCAGCAGTTCCCTACCGGGACAGGGAAACTATGGCTACACCTTC.

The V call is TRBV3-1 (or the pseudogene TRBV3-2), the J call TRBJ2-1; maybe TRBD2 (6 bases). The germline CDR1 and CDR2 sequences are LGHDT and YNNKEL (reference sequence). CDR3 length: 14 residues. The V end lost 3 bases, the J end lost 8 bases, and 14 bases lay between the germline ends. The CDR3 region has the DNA TGTGCCAGCAGCCAGGAGGGTATCGTCGATGAGCAGTTCTTC. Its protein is CASSQEGIVDEQFF.